Sequencing of this TCR beta chain was carried out in a study of CD8 T cells in ankylosing spondylitis. Study results and limitations: Characteristic, it appeared, of ankylosing spondylitis blood was a TCR beta motif of several highly homologous variants.

Trimming cost V 2 bases and J 0 bases, with 11 bases left between them. This CDR3 comprises 15 residues. Germline V CDR1 and CDR2: MNHEY, SVGAGI. Turning to this clonotype: Its antigen is undetermined.

TCRdb analysed the 5' RACE reads with MiXCR anew, one entry per CDR3 protein. The sample shows under 850,000 distinct CDR3 sequences, under 20% of them seen only once. The TCR comes from a male donor with ankylosing spondylitis. Source material: blood, either unsorted or a sorted T cell fraction (not recorded which). The V gene is TRBV6-5, the J gene TRBJ2-7; D is possibly TRBD1 (6 bases). CDR3 loop: CASSYLRGSSYEQYF. CDR3 DNA: TGTGCCAGCAGTTACCTCAGGGGTTCCTCCTACGAGCAGTACTTC.